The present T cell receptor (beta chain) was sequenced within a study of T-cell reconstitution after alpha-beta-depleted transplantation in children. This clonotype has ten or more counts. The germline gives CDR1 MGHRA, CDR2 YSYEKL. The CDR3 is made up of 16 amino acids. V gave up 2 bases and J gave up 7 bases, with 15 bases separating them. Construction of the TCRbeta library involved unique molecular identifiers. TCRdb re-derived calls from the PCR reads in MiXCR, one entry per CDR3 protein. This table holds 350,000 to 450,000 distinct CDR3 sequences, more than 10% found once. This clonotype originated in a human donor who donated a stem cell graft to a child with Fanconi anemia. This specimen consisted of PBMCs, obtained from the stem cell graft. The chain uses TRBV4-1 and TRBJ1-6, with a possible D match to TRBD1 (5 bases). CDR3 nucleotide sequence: TGCGCCAGCAGCCAAAAATTTGGGGGAATGAATTCACCCCTCCACTTT. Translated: CASSQKFGGMNSPLHF.